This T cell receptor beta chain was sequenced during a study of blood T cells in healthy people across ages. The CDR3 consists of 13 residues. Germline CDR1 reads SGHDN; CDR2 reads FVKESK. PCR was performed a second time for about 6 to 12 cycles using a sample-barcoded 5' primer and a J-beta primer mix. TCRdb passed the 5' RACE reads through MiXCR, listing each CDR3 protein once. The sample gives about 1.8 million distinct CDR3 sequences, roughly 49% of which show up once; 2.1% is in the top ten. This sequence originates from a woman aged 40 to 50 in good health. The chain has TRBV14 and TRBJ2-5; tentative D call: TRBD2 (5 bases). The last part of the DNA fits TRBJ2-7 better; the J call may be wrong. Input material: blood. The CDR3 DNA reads TGTGCCAGCAGCCATCTACTAGTATACGAGCAGTACTTC. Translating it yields CASSHLLVYEQYF.